The 32 T cell receptor beta chains reported below all come from one sample, sequenced in a study of cytomegalovirus exposure and HLA in healthy donors. The PCR was carried out with 60 Vbeta primers and 13 Jbeta primers. The repertoire was sequenced with immunoSEQ multiplex PCR; TCRdb's copy has only in-frame clones and lacks some. The sample yields 60,000 to 100,000 clones, about four fifths seen once. The sequencing input was PBMCs. The receptors originated from a male donor in good health and CMV-seropositive.

The chain links TRBV5-1 to TRBJ2-5, with a tentative D call TRBD2 (6 bases). The J call may be wrong; the DNA end is better matched by TRBJ2-7. The CDR3 runs 16 residues. Germline CDR1 reads SGHRS; CDR2 reads YFSETQ. CDR3 in amino acids: CASSRGTSWGSYEQYF. CDR3 in DNA: TGCGCCAGCAGCCGGGGGACTTCCTGGGGGTCATACGAGCAGTACTTC.

The rearrangement uses TRBV30 and TRBJ1-1, with D perhaps matching TRBD1 (5 bases). The germline V gene encodes CDR1 GTSNPN and CDR2 SVGIG (reference sequence). Between the trimmed V and J ends, which lost 0 bases and 3 bases, there was a span of 8 bases. This CDR3 has 13 amino acids. Written as DNA, the CDR3 is TGTGCCTGGAGTGTACAGGTAGACACTGAAGCTTTCTTT. Translating gives CAWSVQVDTEAFF.

V and J are TRBV30 and TRBJ2-1; D remains unclear. V lost 0 bases, J lost 7 bases, and 7 bases lay in between. The germline V gene encodes CDR1 GTSNPN and CDR2 SVGIG (reference sequence). The CDR3 contains 12 residues. CDR3 sequence reads: CAWSVLENEQFF. DNA of the CDR3: TGTGCCTGGAGTGTCTTAGAAAATGAGCAGTTCTTC.

This clone has only a few counts. The V gene is TRBV4-2, the J gene TRBJ2-1; D is undetermined. The CDR3 spans 15 residues. Germline V gene sequence: CDR1 LGHNA, CDR2 YNFKEQ. V was cut by 5 bases and J by 3 bases, with 14 bases left in between. The CDR3 here is CASSFQLTNYNEQFF. DNA of the CDR3: TGTGCCAGCAGCTTCCAACTTACCAACTACAATGAGCAGTTCTTC.

This clone turned up a few times. The rearrangement joins TRBV5-5 to TRBJ2-7, with 7 bases aligning to TRBD2. J lost 2 bases, V lost 1 base, and 9 bases had no gene match. Germline-derived CDR1 and CDR2 are SGHKS and YYEKEE (reference sequence). The CDR3 runs to 16 residues. CDR3 residues: CASSLLGAGIAYEQYF. The CDR3 bases are TGTGCCAGCAGCTTGCTGGGAGCGGGGATTGCCTACGAGCAGTACTTC.

In nucleotides, the CDR3 is TGTGCCAGCAGCGGTGAGGCGGGTGGTCCGTTGGGTGAGCAGTTCTTC. It translates to CASSGEAGGPLGEQFF. V gene TRBV7-2 combines with J gene TRBJ2-1; a possible D gene is TRBD2 (5 bases). The CDR3 runs 16 residues. Trimming cost V 5 bases and J 9 bases, with 23 bases left between them. CDR1 and CDR2 from the germline V gene are SGHTA and FQGNSA.

The V call is TRBV14, the J call TRBJ2-7, with D tentatively TRBD2 (5 bases). Per the germline V gene, CDR1 is SGHDN and CDR2 is FVKESK. The CDR3 has 13 amino acids. The V end lost 0 bases, the J end lost 6 bases, and 9 bases lay between the germline ends. CDR3 protein: CASSQDGGCEQYF. CDR3 in DNA: TGTGCCAGCAGCCAAGATGGAGGTTGCGAGCAGTACTTC.

The chain employs TRBV27 and TRBJ2-1; no clear D gene. The germline V gene has CDR1 MNHEY and CDR2 SMNVEV (reference sequence). The CDR3 spans 14 residues. V lost 5 bases and J lost 6, with 14 bases in between. The CDR3 sequence is CASSLLLVPNEQFF. The CDR3 DNA reads as TGTGCCAGCAGTCTCCTATTGGTACCCAATGAGCAGTTCTTC.

The gene calls are TRBV5-4 and TRBJ2-3; TRBD1 might be the D (6 bases). The CDR3 has 14 amino acids. Germline V CDR1 and CDR2: SGHNT, YYREEE (reference sequence). Trimming took off 3 bases at V and 2 bases at J, with 10 bases between the two ends. CDR3 region: CASSSDRITDTQYF. In DNA form, the CDR3 reads TGTGCCAGCAGCTCCGACAGGATCACAGATACGCAGTATTTT.

The genes are TRBV6-6 and TRBJ2-2; 7 bases fit TRBD2. Germline CDR1 reads MNHNY; CDR2 reads SVGAGI (reference sequence). V dropped 8 bases and J dropped 2; count of bases not matched to a gene: 2. The CDR3 has 13 residues. CDR3 nucleotide sequence: TGTGCCAGCTCTAGCGGCAACACCGGGGAGCTGTTTTTT. This sequence encodes CASSSGNTGELFF.

J is TRBJ2-7 and V is TRBV7-9; the D is unclear. CDR1 is SEHNR and CDR2 is FQNEAQ in the germline V gene (reference sequence). The ends were cut back, 4 bases at V and 2 bases at J, with 15 bases in the middle. The CDR3 contains 15 residues. The CDR3 region has the DNA TGTGCCAGCAGCTACCCGGAGCTCGCAGCCTACGAGCAGTACTTC. Protein: CASSYPELAAYEQYF.

The rearrangement uses TRBV6-6 and TRBJ2-5; TRBD2 might be the D (6 bases). Germline-derived CDR1 and CDR2 are MNHNY and SVGAGI (reference sequence). Trimming shortened V by 6 bases and J by 5 bases, and 22 bases separated the two germline ends. CDR3 length equals 16 residues. Here the CDR3 reads CASRPGLRTWLETQYF. CDR3 bases: TGTGCCAGCAGACCGGGACTCCGTACGTGGTTGGAGACCCAGTACTTC.

With regard to this clone: The sample has other DNA sequences that encode this CDR3 too. This chain joins TRBV9 and TRBJ1-2; D is unresolved. Trimming left V 7 bases short and J 1 base short, with 14 bases between. Per the germline V gene, CDR1 is SGDLS and CDR2 is YYNGEE. The CDR3 has 14 amino acids. The CDR3 here is CASGDTGNNYGYTF. In nucleotides, the CDR3 is TGTGCCAGCGGCGACACGGGGAATAACTATGGCTACACCTTC.

CDR3 amino acids: CASSLSPGTHLHF. The CDR3 region has the DNA TGTGCCAGCAGCTTATCACCGGGAACGCACCTCCACTTT. The chain combines TRBV7-3 with TRBJ1-6; no firm D call. This CDR3 is built from 13 residues. Trimming stripped 2 bases from V and 15 bases from J, with 14 bases between. Per germline, CDR1 SGHTA and CDR2 FQGTGA.

By frequency in the sample, this clone is medium-sized (0.01 to 0.1%). V is TRBV30 and J is TRBJ2-5, with a weak D call TRBD2 (6 bases). Trimming took off 5 bases at V and 4 bases at J, with 20 bases between the two ends. CDR1 is GTSNPN, CDR2 SVGIG, per germline (reference sequence). The CDR3 has 15 residues. The CDR3 DNA follows: TGTGCCTGGGGTATACCCCTGGGGGGAGGAGAGACCCAGTACTTC. This translates into CAWGIPLGGGETQYF.

V and J are TRBV29-1 and TRBJ2-2; 7 bases align to TRBD1. The CDR3 extends over 15 amino acids. The junction had 8 bases not matched to a gene; V was cut back by 7 bases and J by 0 bases. The germline CDR1 and CDR2 sequences are SQVTM and ANQGSEA. CDR3 sequence reads: CSARRQGTNTGELFF. The CDR3, as DNA: TGCAGCGCTAGGCGACAGGGAACGAACACCGGGGAGCTGTTTTTT.

The chain carries TRBV2 and TRBJ2-6; 11 nucleotides agree with TRBD1. V shed 5 bases, J shed 1 base, and the junction held 4 bases outside the gene matches. CDR3 length equals 17 residues. Germline V gene sequence: CDR1 SNHLY, CDR2 FYNNEI. The CDR3 nucleotides read TGTGCCAGCAGTTCGGGACAGGGGGAGTCTGGGGCCAACGTCCTGACTTTC. Residues: CASSSGQGESGANVLTF.

This sequence joins TRBV19 and TRBJ1-1; 7 bases map to TRBD1. This CDR3 spans 17 amino acids. The germline gives CDR1 LNHDA, CDR2 SQIVND (reference sequence). V trimming: 7 bases; J trimming: 0 bases; junction bases outside the gene matches: 14. CDR3 sequence (DNA): TGTGCCAGTATACAGACAGGGTACAACCTTATGAACACTGAAGCTTTCTTT. It specifies CASIQTGYNLMNTEAFF.

V usage is TRBV4-1 and J usage is TRBJ2-3; 11 nucleotides line up with TRBD2. J gave up 2 bases and V 1 base, and 2 bases lay outside the gene matches. Germline CDR1 and CDR2: MGHRA and YSYEKL. This CDR3 is built from 16 residues. The CDR3 is CASSQGLAGFTDTQYF. In nucleotides, the CDR3 is TGCGCCAGCAGCCAAGGACTAGCGGGATTCACAGATACGCAGTATTTT.

The chain combines TRBV4-1 with TRBJ2-5, with D maybe TRBD2 (6 bases). The DNA end lines up better with TRBJ2-7; the J call may be wrong. Germline CDR1 reads MGHRA; CDR2 reads YSYEKL. This CDR3 has 13 amino acids. Here the CDR3 reads CASSQGWTNEQYF. In DNA form, the CDR3 reads TGCGCCAGCAGCCAAGGTTGGACTAACGAGCAGTACTTC.

The rearrangement links TRBV4-3 to TRBJ2-3; 9 bases agree with TRBD1. Trimming took 1 base from V and 3 from J; bases not matched to a gene: 11. The V gene's germline CDR1 is LGHNA and CDR2 YSLEER. CDR3 size: 18 residues. CDR3 DNA sequence: TGCGCCAGCAGCCAAGGGGGACCAGGACAGGGGACTACAGATACGCAGTATTTT. Translated, it gives CASSQGGPGQGTTDTQYF.

The J gene is TRBJ2-7, the V gene TRBV18; 8 nucleotides match TRBD1. CDR3 length: 15 amino acids. The V gene end was trimmed by 2 bases and the J gene end by 3 bases; junction bases not matched to a gene: 6. The germline CDR1 and CDR2 sequences are KGHSH and LQKENI. The CDR3 DNA reads as TGTGCCAGCTCACCAACAACAGGGGGTGTCTACGAGCAGTACTTC. Its translation is CASSPTTGGVYEQYF.

This clone has only a few counts. Distinct nucleotide sequences in the sample also encode this CDR3. The chain combines TRBV6-1 with TRBJ1-2; D possibly corresponds to TRBD1 (5 bases). This CDR3 comprises 17 residues. Trimming stripped 0 bases from V and 4 bases from J, with 18 bases between. Germline V lookup: CDR1 MNHNS, CDR2 SASEGT. In DNA, the CDR3 is TGTGCCAGCAGTGAAGCGTCAGGGAAAATTATTGTCTATGGCTACACCTTC. This codes for CASSEASGKIIVYGYTF.

V usage is TRBV5-8 and J usage is TRBJ1-4, with D possibly being TRBD1 (5 bases). Germline CDR1 reads SGHTS; CDR2 reads YDEGEE. The CDR3 consists of 15 residues. V was cut by 2 bases and J by 4 bases, with 12 bases left in between. The CDR3 DNA reads TGTGCCAGCAGCTTCCCGGGGGAACTTAATGAAAAACTGTTTTTT. This encodes CASSFPGELNEKLFF.

This clone was observed a single time. CDR3 amino acids: CASSSLAGGGGEQFF. DNA for the CDR3: TGTGCCAGCAGCTCGCTAGCGGGGGGGGGCGGTGAGCAGTTCTTC. This chain links TRBV11-2 with TRBJ2-1; 12 bases fit TRBD2. Germline V CDR1 and CDR2: SGHAT, FQNNGV. The CDR3 contains 15 residues. The V segment lost 4 bases and the J segment 9 bases; nucleotides outside the gene matches: 7.

The chain carries TRBV4-1 and TRBJ2-7, with 12 bases fitting TRBD1. CDR1 is MGHRA, CDR2 YSYEKL, per germline. CDR3 size: 18 residues. Trimming took 4 bases from V and 4 from J; bases not matched to a gene: 14. CDR3 sequence reads: CASSPYHTPGQGAYEQYF. Written as DNA, the CDR3 is TGCGCCAGCAGCCCGTACCACACTCCGGGACAGGGGGCTTACGAGCAGTACTTC.

This clone appeared a single time. The CDR3 loop reads CASSQMSAGGFKNIQYF. DNA for the CDR3: TGTGCCAGCAGCCAGATGTCAGCGGGGGGGTTCAAAAACATTCAGTACTTC. The rearrangement joins TRBV14 to TRBJ2-4; 10 bases line up with TRBD2. The CDR3 covers 17 residues. Unmatched junction bases numbered 8, after V lost 3 bases and J lost 3 bases. Germline V gene data show CDR1 as SGHDN and CDR2 as FVKESK.

The chain has TRBV15 and TRBJ1-2, with 8 bases matching TRBD1. V shed 5 bases and J 9 bases; nucleotides not matched to a gene: 11. CDR1 is LNHNV, CDR2 YYDKDF, per germline (reference sequence). This CDR3 contains 14 residues. The CDR3 is CATSARDRTYRYTF. For the CDR3, the DNA is TGTGCCACCAGCGCCCGGGACAGGACTTATCGCTACACCTTC. The variable domain in full, completed from reference TRBV15 and TRBJ1-2, reads DAMVIQNPRYQVTQFGKPVTLSCSQTLNHNVMYWYQQKSSQAPKLLFHYYDKDFNNEADTPDNFQSRRPNTSFCFLDIRSPGLGDTAMYLCATSARDRTYRYTFGSGTRLTVV.

The gene calls are TRBV18 and TRBJ1-1, with a weak D call TRBD1 (5 bases). CDR1 and CDR2 from the germline V gene are KGHSH and LQKENI. This CDR3 has 13 residues. V was trimmed by 0 bases and J by 5 bases, leaving 7 bases between them. CDR3 coding DNA: TGTGCCAGCTCACCACCGGAGGGGACTGAAGCTTTCTTT. Translated, it gives CASSPPEGTEAFF.

V is TRBV19 and J is TRBJ1-3, with D possibly matching TRBD1 (6 bases). CDR1 is LNHDA and CDR2 is SQIVND in the germline V gene (reference sequence). The length of the CDR3 is 15 residues. The V end lost 5 bases, the J end lost 0 bases, and 11 bases lay between the germline ends. For the CDR3, the DNA is TGTGCCAGTAGTTCCACAGGGTTCTCTGGAAACACCATATATTTT. This translates into CASSSTGFSGNTIYF.

Here the CDR3 reads CASSQVDTEQYF. DNA for the CDR3: TGCGCCAGCAGCCAAGTGGACACAGAGCAGTACTTC. The V gene is TRBV4-3, the J gene TRBJ2-7, with a possible D match to TRBD1 (5 bases). The germline V gene encodes CDR1 LGHNA and CDR2 YSLEER. Trimming shortened V by 1 base and J by 7 bases, and 8 bases separated the two germline ends. The CDR3 extends over 12 amino acids.

On this clone: One end of the junction is discordant with germline, which a read error may explain. Other DNA sequences from this sample encode an identical CDR3 as well. The chain joins TRBV4-1 to TRBJ2-5; TRBD2 matches 8 bases. The CDR3 has 16 amino acids. Germline V gene data show CDR1 as MGHRA and CDR2 as YSYEKL. CDR3 sequence: CASSQEGGRTQETQYF. DNA of the CDR3: TGTGCCAGCAGCCAAGAAGGCGGGAGGACCCAAGAGACCCAGTACTTC.